Following are 18 T cell receptor beta chains from one sample sequenced in a study of blood T cell repertoires in COVID-19 (dated by TCRdb to the early 2020s). The library was made by the immunoSEQ multiplex PCR assay. As stored in TCRdb, this immuneACCESS dataset retains in-frame rearrangements with V and J assigned. A fraction of the clones does not appear; measured against another copy, unresolved V genes explain less than half of the discrepancy, and the remainder lacks a known reason. The sample table lists under 200,000 clones, just under 85% of them with a count of one. The ten biggest clones cover roughly 2.5% of the sample. The sequencing sample was made of peripheral blood. The source of these receptors is a woman older than 75 with COVID-19, enrolled during active disease.

The rearrangement joins TRBV7-2 to TRBJ2-4, with 7 bases identical to TRBD1. V was pared by 2 bases and J by 6 bases, with 10 bases of the junction left unmatched. This CDR3 has 16 residues. Germline-derived CDR1 and CDR2 are SGHTA and FQGNSA. This CDR3 reads CASSLLGGADINIQYF. The CDR3 coding sequence is TGTGCCAGCAGCTTATTAGGGGGCGCGGATATAAACATTCAGTACTTC. The full variable domain, its missing parts supplied by reference TRBV7-2 and TRBJ2-4, is GAGVSQSPSNKVTEKGKDVELRCDPISGHTALYWYRQSLGQGLEFLIYFQGNSAPDKSGLPSDRFSAERTGGSVSTLTIQRTQQEDSAVYLCASSLLGGADINIQYFGAGTRLSVL.

This clone was seen a few times. The CDR3: CASRAGSYEQYF. CDR3 in DNA: TGTGCCAGCAGAGCGGGGTCCTACGAGCAGTACTTC. The chain is built from TRBV6-5 and TRBJ2-7, with 7 bases matching TRBD2. The CDR3 contains 12 residues. Germline assignment: CDR1 MNHEY and CDR2 SVGAGI. V dropped 6 bases and J dropped 1; count of bases not matched to a gene: 0.

This clone appeared a few times. J is TRBJ2-2 and V is TRBV5-1; maybe TRBD2 (5 bases). Germline V CDR1 and CDR2: SGHRS, YFSETQ. The length of the CDR3 is 18 residues. Trimming stripped 4 bases from V and 0 bases from J, with 19 bases between. The CDR3 nucleotides are TGCGCCAGCAGCGCCTTAGGCGGGCTAAGCGCGAACACCGGGGAGCTGTTTTTT. Translating it yields CASSALGGLSANTGELFF.

This chain joins TRBV10-3 and TRBJ2-2, with 16 bases aligning to TRBD2. V was pared by 10 bases and J by 5 bases, with 10 bases of the junction left unmatched. Per the germline V gene, CDR1 is ENHRY and CDR2 is SYGVKD. CDR3 length equals 17 residues. DNA for the CDR3: TGTGCCACGACCGGGACTAGCGGGGGGGCGGGAACCGGGGAGCTGTTTTTT. This codes for CATTGTSGGAGTGELFF.

The chain recombines TRBV18 with TRBJ1-4, with D possibly TRBD1 on 5 matching bases. V lost 1 base, J lost 0 bases, and 6 bases lay in between. Per germline, CDR1 KGHSH and CDR2 LQKENI. The CDR3 contains 15 residues. In nucleotides, the CDR3 is TGTGCCAGCTCACCACAGGGGCCAACTAATGAAAAACTGTTTTTT. Protein: CASSPQGPTNEKLFF.

V gene TRBV21-1 combines with J gene TRBJ2-3; no DNA check was done on the table's D call, TRBD2. TRBV21-1 is shown as a pseudogene. The CDR3 consists of 13 residues. This CDR3 reads CASSPGGEDTQYF. The CDR3 nucleotides read TGTGCCAGCAGCCCGGGGGGCGAAGATACGCAGTATTTT.

This chain connects TRBV9 to TRBJ2-3, with D tentatively TRBD2 (5 bases). The germline V gene has CDR1 SGDLS and CDR2 YYNGEE. The germline V and J ends were trimmed by 0 bases and 0 bases, with 11 bases remaining between them. The CDR3 extends over 16 amino acids. The CDR3 loop reads CASSVGGPASTDTQYF. CDR3 DNA sequence: TGTGCCAGCAGCGTAGGAGGGCCAGCTAGCACAGATACGCAGTATTTT.

This clone was counted a single time. CDR3 nucleotide sequence: TGTGCCAGCAGCTTATGGGACGGGGGAGAGGCTTTCTTT. Protein sequence: CASSLWDGGEAFF. This sequence joins TRBV7-8 and TRBJ1-1; tentatively, D is TRBD1 (5 bases). Germline assignment: CDR1 SGHVS and CDR2 FQNEAQ. The CDR3 runs to 13 residues. V lost 2 bases to trimming and J lost 11 bases, with 15 bases between them.

The chain is built from TRBV6-2 or TRBV6-3 and TRBJ2-7; D might be TRBD2 (5 bases). The CDR3 has 14 residues. The germline V and J ends were trimmed by 5 bases and 0 bases, with 11 bases remaining between them. Germline CDR1 and CDR2: MNHEY and SVGEGT. CDR3 bases: TGTGCCAGCAGTAGCGGACGTGGCTCCTACGAGCAGTACTTC. Its translation: CASSSGRGSYEQYF.

The rearrangement links TRBV28 to TRBJ2-6; 7 nucleotides line up with TRBD2. Trimming took 6 bases from V and 2 from J; bases not matched to a gene: 10. Germline V gives CDR1 MDHEN, CDR2 SYDVKM. CDR3 length: 17 residues. CDR3: CASSRRPGRAGANVLTF. Written as DNA, the CDR3 is TGTGCCAGCAGCCGCCGACCGGGGAGGGCTGGGGCCAACGTCCTGACTTTC. Filled out from reference TRBV28 and TRBJ2-6, the complete variable domain reads DVKVTQSSRYLVKRTGEKVFLECVQDMDHENMFWYRQDPGLGLRLIYFSYDVKMKEKGDIPEGYSVSREKKERFSLILESASTNQTSMYLCASSRRPGRAGANVLTFGAGSRLTVL.

The V and J genes are TRBV10-3 and TRBJ1-5; 7 nucleotides align to TRBD1. The junction had 11 bases not matched to a gene; V was cut back by 10 bases and J by 5 bases. The CDR3 has 14 amino acids. CDR1 is ENHRY and CDR2 is SYGVKD in the germline V gene. As DNA, the CDR3 is TGTGCCACAAAAAGGGACAGATCTGATCAGCCCCAGCATTTT. Its protein product is CATKRDRSDQPQHF.

The gene calls are TRBV27 and TRBJ1-2; D call uncertain. Germline assignment: CDR1 MNHEY and CDR2 SMNVEV (reference sequence). With 2 bases removed from V and 4 bases from J, the gap between germline ends came to 8 bases. The CDR3 loop spans 13 amino acids. The CDR3 sequence: CASSLQRGYGYTF. In DNA form, the CDR3 reads TGTGCCAGCAGTTTACAACGCGGCTATGGCTACACCTTC.

V usage is TRBV7-6 and J usage is TRBJ1-4; weak D call: TRBD1 (5 bases). Germline V gene data show CDR1 as SGHVS and CDR2 as FNYEAQ. The CDR3 extends over 15 amino acids. Trimming pared 4 bases from V and 7 bases from J, leaving 16 bases between. The DNA of the CDR3 is TGTGCCAGCAGCTACCCGGGGGATGAGGGTGAAAAACTGTTTTTT. Translated, it gives CASSYPGDEGEKLFF.

The CDR3 DNA reads TGTGCCTGTACAGGGGGCCCGAATCAGCCCCAGCATTTT. This translates into CACTGGPNQPQHF. V and J are TRBV27 and TRBJ1-5; 9 positions agree with TRBD1. CDR3 length: 13 residues. From germline, CDR1 is MNHEY and CDR2 SMNVEV (reference sequence). V gave up 11 bases and J gave up 4 bases; unmatched junction bases: 6.

This rearrangement joins TRBV16 to TRBJ1-1; a possible D gene is TRBD1 (6 bases). Germline V lookup: CDR1 KGHSY, CDR2 FQNENV. CDR3 length: 14 amino acids. V gave up 1 base and J gave up 8 bases, with 14 bases separating them. The CDR3 loop is CASSQWGLIPEAFF. The DNA for the CDR3 is TGTGCCAGCAGCCAATGGGGGCTGATCCCCGAAGCTTTCTTT.

The V and J genes are TRBV20-1 and TRBJ2-1, with 11 bases identical to TRBD2. Germline assignment: CDR1 DFQATT and CDR2 SNEGSKA (reference sequence). V lost 3 bases and J lost 4; bases outside the gene matches: 8. This CDR3 contains 16 residues. The CDR3 DNA is TGCAGTGCTAGTTCTATAGCGGGAGGGAGATACAATGAGCAGTTCTTC. It encodes CSASSIAGGRYNEQFF.

The chain carries TRBV9 and TRBJ2-2, with a tentative D call TRBD2 (6 bases). The CDR3 is made up of 15 amino acids. Trimming took off 5 bases at V and 4 bases at J, with 15 bases between the two ends. The germline V gene encodes CDR1 SGDLS and CDR2 YYNGEE. The CDR3 region is CASREERGGTGELFF. The DNA for the CDR3 is TGTGCCAGCAGGGAGGAGAGGGGAGGCACCGGGGAGCTGTTTTTT.

The J gene is TRBJ1-2, the V gene TRBV11-2, with D uncertain. V lost 2 bases to trimming and J lost 8 bases, with 12 bases between them. CDR1 SGHAT and CDR2 FQNNGV come from the germline V gene. This CDR3 spans 13 amino acids. CDR3 residues: CASSLTTEGGYTF. In nucleotides, the CDR3 is TGTGCCAGCAGCTTAACTACGGAGGGAGGCTACACCTTC.